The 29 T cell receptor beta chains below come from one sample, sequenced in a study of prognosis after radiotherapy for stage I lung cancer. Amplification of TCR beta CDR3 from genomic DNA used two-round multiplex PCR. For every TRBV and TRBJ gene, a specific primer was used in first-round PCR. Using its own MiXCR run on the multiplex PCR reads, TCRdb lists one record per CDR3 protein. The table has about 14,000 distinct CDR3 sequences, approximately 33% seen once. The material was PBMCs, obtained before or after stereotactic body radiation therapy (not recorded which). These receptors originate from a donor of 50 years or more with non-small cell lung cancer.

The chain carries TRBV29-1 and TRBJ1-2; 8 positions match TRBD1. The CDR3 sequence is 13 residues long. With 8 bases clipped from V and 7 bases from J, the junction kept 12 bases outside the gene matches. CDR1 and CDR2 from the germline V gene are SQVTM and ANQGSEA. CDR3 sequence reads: CSTNSGGRAGYTF. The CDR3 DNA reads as TGCAGCACGAACTCAGGGGGCAGAGCTGGCTACACCTTC. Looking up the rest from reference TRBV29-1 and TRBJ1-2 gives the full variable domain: SAVISQKPSRDICQRGTSLTIQCQVDSQVTMMFWYRQQPGQSLTLIATANQGSEATYESGFVIDKFPISRPNLTFSTLTVSNMSPEDSSIYLCSTNSGGRAGYTFGSGTRLTVV.

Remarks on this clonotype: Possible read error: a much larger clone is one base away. CDR3 sequence reads: CANSRDGTNYGYAF. The CDR3 DNA is TGTGCCAACAGTCGGGACGGGACTAACTATGGCTACGCCTTC. The V call is TRBV6-1, the J call TRBJ1-2; D is possibly TRBD1 (5 bases). CDR3 length: 14 amino acids. Germline V gene sequence: CDR1 MNHNS, CDR2 SASEGT.

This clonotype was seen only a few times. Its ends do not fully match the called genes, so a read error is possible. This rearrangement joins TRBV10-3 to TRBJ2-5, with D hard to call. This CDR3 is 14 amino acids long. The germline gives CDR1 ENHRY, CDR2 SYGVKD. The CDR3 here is CAISESMAQETQYF. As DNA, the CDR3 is TGTGCAATCAGTGAGTCAATGGCTCAAGAGACCCAGTACTTC.

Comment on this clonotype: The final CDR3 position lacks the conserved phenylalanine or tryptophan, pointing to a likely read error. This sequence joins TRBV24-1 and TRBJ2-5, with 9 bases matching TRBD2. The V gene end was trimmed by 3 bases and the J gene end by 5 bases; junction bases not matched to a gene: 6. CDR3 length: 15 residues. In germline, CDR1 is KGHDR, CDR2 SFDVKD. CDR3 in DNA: TGTGCCACCAGTGATGCTAGCGGGACCGGCGAGACCCAGTACTCC. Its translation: CATSDASGTGETQYS.

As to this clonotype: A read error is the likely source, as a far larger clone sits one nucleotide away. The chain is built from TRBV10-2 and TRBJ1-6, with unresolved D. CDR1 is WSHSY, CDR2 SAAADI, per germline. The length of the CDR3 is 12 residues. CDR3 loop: CASSVPNSPLHF. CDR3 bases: TGTGCCAGCAGCGTCCCCAATTCACCCCTCCACTTT.

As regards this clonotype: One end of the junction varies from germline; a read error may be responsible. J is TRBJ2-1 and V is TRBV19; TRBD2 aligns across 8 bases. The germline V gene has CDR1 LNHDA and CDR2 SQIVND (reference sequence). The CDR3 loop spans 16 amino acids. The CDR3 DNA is TGTACCAGTACACTATCGGGAGGGGGGCGTTACAATGAGCAGTTCTTC. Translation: CTSTLSGGGRYNEQFF.

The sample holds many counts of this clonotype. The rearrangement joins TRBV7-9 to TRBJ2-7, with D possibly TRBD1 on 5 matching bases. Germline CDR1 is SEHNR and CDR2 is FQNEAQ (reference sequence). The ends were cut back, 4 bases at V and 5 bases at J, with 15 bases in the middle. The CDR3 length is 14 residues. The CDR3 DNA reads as TGTGCCAGCAGCTCGCGAGACAGTTTCCACGAGCAGTACTTC. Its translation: CASSSRDSFHEQYF.

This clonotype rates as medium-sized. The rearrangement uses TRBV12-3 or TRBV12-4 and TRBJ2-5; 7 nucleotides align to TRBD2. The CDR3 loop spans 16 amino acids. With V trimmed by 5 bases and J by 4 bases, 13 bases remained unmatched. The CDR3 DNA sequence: TGTGCCAGCAGTCCCCGGACTAGTTTAGGTGTAGAGACCCAGTACTTC. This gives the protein CASSPRTSLGVETQYF.

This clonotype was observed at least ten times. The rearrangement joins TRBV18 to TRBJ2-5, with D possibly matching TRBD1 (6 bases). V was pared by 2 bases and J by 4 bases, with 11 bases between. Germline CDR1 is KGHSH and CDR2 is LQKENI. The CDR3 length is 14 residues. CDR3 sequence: CASSPMGARETQYF. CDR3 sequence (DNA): TGTGCCAGCTCACCAATGGGGGCACGAGAGACCCAGTACTTC.

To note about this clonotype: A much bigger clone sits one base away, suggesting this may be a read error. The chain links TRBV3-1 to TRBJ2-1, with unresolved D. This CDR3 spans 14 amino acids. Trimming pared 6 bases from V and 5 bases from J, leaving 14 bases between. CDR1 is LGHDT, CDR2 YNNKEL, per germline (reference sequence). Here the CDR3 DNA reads TGTGCCAGCAGTTACTACAGCGTCCACAATGAGCAGTTCTTC. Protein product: CASSYYSVHNEQFF.

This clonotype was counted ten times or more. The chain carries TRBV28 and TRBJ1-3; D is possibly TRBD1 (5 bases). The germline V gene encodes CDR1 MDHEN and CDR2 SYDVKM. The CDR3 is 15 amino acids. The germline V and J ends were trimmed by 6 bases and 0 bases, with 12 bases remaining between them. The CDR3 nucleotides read TGTGCCAGCAGGGAGGAGGGGATCTCTGGAAACACCATATATTTT. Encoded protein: CASREEGISGNTIYF.

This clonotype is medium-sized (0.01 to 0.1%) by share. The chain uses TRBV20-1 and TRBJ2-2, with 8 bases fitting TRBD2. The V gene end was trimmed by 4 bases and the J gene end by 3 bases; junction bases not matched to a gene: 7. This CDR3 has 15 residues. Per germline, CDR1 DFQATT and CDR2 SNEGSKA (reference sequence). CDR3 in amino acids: CSAKGLETDTGELFF. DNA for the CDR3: TGCAGTGCTAAGGGACTAGAGACCGACACCGGGGAGCTGTTTTTT.

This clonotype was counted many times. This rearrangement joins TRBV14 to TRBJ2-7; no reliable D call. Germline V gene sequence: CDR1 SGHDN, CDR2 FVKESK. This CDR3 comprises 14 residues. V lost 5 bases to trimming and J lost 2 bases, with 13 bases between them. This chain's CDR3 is CASSKAIVPYEQYF. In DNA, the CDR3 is TGTGCCAGCAGCAAGGCGATAGTCCCCTACGAGCAGTACTTC. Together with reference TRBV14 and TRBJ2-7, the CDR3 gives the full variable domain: EAGVTQFPSHSVIEKGQTVTLRCDPISGHDNLYWYRRVMGKEIKFLLHFVKESKQDESGMPNNRFLAERTGGTYSTLKVQPAELEDSGVYFCASSKAIVPYEQYFGPGTRLTVT.

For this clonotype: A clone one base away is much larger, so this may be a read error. The CDR3 bases are TGTGCCAGCAGCATAGAGGGACTATATCCCCTATTTATTGGGGAAAACTCTAGGGCCAACGTCCTGACTTTC. Translating it yields CASSIEGLYPLFIGENSRANVLTF. This sequence joins TRBV9 and TRBJ2-6, with 7 positions matching TRBD2. CDR1 is SGDLS and CDR2 is YYNGEE in the germline V gene. The CDR3 loop spans 24 amino acids.

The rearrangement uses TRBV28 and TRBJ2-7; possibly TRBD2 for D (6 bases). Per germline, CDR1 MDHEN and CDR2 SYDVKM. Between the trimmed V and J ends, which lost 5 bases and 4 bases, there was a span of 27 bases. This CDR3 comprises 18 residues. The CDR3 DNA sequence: TGTGCCAGCAGTACGCTTACCCGTCCTAGCGTGGTCCCTTACGAGCAGTACTTC. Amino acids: CASSTLTRPSVVPYEQYF.

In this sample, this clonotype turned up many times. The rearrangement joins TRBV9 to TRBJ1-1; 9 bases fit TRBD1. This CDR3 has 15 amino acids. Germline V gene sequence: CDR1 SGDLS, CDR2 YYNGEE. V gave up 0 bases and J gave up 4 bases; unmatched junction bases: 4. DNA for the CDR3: TGTGCCAGCAGCGTAGAAGGGACAGGGTTCACTGAAGCTTTCTTT. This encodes CASSVEGTGFTEAFF.

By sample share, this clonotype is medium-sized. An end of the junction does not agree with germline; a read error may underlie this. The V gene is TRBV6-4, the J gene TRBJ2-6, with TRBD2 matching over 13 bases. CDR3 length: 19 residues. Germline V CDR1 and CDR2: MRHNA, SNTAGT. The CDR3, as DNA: TGTGCCAGCAGTTACTCCGGACTAGCGGGAGCATCTGGGGCCAACGTCCTGACTTTC. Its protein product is CASSYSGLAGASGANVLTF.

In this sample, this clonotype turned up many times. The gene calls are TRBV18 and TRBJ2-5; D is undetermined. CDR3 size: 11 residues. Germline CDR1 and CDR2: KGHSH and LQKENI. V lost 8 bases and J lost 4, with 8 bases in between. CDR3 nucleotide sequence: TGTGCCAGCAGCCCCGGAGAGACCCAGTACTTC. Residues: CASSPGETQYF.

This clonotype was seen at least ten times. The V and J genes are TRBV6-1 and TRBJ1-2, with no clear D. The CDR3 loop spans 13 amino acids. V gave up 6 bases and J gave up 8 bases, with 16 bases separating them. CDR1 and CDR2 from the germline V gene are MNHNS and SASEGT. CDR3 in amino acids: CASRDRYGGGYTF. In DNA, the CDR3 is TGTGCCAGCAGAGACCGATATGGTGGGGGCTACACCTTC.

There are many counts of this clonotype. For the CDR3, the DNA is TGTGCCACCAAACCTAGCGGGAGCACCGGGGAGCTGTTTTTT. This encodes CATKPSGSTGELFF. This chain joins TRBV6-4 and TRBJ2-2, with 10 nucleotides matching TRBD2. V dropped 10 bases and J dropped 4; count of bases not matched to a gene: 6. This CDR3 is 14 amino acids long. In germline, CDR1 is MRHNA, CDR2 SNTAGT.

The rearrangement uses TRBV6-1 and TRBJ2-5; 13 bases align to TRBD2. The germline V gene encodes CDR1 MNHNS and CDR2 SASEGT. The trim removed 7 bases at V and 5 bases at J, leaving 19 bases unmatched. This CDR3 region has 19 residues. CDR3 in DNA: TGTGCCAGCAAGAGCATAATACGAACTAGCGGGAGGGCGGGGGAGACCCAGTACTTC. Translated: CASKSIIRTSGRAGETQYF.

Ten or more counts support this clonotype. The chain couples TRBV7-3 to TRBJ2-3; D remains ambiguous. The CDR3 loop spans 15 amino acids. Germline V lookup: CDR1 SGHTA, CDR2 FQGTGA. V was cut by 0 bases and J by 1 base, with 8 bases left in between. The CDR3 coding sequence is TGTGCCAGCAGCTTAACGGGGTCCGGCACAGATACGCAGTATTTT. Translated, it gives CASSLTGSGTDTQYF.

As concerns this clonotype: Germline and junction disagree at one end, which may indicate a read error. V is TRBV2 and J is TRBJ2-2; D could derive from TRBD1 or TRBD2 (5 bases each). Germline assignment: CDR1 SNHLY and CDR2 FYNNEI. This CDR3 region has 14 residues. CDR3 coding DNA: TGTGCCAGCAGGTTTGGGGGTCCCACCGTGGAGCTGTTTTTT. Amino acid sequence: CASRFGGPTVELFF.

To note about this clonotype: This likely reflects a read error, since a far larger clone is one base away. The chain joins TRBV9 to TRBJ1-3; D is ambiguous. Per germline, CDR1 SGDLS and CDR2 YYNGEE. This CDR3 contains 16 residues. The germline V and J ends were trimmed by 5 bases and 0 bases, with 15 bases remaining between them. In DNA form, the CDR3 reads TGTGCCAGCAGGAGGAGGAAGCTCCTCTCTGGAAACACCATATATTTT. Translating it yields CASRRRKLLSGNTIYF.

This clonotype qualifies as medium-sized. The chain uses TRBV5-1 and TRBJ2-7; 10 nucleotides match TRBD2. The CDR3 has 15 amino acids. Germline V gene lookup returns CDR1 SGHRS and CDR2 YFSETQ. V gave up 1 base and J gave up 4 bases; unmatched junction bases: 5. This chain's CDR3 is CASSLNPGLAYEQYF. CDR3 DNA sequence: TGCGCCAGCAGCTTGAACCCGGGACTAGCGTACGAGCAGTACTTC. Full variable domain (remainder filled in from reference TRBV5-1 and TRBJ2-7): KAGVTQTPRYLIKTRGQQVTLSCSPISGHRSVSWYQQTPGQGLQFLFEYFSETQRNKGNFPGRFSGRQFSNSRSEMNVSTLELGDSALYLCASSLNPGLAYEQYFGPGTRLTVT.

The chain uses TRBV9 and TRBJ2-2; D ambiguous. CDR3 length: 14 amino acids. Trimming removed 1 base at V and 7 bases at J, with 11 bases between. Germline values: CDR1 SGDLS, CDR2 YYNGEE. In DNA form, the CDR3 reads TGTGCCAGCAGCGTAATACCGTGGGTCGGGGAGCTGTTTTTT. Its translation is CASSVIPWVGELFF.

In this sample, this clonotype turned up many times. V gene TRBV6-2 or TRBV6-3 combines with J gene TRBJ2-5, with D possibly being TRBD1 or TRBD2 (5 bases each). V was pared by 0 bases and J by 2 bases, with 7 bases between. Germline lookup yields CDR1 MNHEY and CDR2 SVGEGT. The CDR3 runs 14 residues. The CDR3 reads CASSYSGEQETQYF. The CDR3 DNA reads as TGTGCCAGCAGTTACTCGGGGGAACAAGAGACCCAGTACTTC.

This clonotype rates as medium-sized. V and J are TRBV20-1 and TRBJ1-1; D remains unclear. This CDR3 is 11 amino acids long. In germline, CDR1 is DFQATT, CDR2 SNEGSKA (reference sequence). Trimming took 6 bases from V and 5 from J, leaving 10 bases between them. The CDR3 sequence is CSAQSGTEAFF. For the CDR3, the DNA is TGCAGTGCCCAGAGTGGGACTGAAGCTTTCTTT.

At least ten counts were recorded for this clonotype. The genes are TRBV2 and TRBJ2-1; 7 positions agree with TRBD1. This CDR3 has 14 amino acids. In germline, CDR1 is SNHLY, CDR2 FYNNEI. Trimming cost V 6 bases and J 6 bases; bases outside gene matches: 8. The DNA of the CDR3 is TGTGCCAGCAGCGTCGTGGGACAGTTCAATGAGCAGTTCTTC. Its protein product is CASSVVGQFNEQFF.